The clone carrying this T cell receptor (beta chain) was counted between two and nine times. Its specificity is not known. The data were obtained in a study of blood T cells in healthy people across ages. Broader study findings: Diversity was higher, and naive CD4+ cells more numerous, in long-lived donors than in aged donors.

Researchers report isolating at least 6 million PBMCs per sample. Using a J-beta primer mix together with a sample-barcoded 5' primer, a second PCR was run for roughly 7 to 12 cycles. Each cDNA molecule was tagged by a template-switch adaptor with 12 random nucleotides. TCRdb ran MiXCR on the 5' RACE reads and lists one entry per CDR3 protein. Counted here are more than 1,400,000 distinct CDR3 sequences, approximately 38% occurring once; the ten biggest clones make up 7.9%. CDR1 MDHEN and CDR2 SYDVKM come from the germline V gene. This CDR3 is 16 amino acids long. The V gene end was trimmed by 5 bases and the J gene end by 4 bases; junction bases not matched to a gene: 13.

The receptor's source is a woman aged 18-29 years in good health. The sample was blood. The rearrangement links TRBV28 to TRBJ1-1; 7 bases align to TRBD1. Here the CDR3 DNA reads TGTGCCAGCAGTATAGGGACAGTGAGGATGGGCACTGAAGCTTTCTTT. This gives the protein CASSIGTVRMGTEAFF.